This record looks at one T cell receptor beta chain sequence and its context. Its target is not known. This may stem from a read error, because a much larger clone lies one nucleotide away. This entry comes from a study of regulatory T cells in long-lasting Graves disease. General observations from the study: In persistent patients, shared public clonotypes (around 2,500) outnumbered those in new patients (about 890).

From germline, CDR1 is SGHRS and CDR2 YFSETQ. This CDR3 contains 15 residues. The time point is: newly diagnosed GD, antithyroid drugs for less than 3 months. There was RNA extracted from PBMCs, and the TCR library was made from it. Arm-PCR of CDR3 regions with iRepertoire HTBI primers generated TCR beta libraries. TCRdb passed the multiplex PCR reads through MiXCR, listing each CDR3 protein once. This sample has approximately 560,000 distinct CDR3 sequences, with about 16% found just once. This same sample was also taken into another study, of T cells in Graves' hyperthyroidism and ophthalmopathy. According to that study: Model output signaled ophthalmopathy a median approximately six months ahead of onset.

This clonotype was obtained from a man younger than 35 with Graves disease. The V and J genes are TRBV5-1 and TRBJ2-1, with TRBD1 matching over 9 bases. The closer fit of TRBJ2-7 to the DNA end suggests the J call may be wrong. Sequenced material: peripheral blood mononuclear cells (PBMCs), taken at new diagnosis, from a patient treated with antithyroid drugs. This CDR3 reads CASSLGTGVYNEQYF. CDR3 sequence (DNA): TGCGCCAGCAGCTTGGGGACAGGGGTTTACAATGAGCAGTACTTC.